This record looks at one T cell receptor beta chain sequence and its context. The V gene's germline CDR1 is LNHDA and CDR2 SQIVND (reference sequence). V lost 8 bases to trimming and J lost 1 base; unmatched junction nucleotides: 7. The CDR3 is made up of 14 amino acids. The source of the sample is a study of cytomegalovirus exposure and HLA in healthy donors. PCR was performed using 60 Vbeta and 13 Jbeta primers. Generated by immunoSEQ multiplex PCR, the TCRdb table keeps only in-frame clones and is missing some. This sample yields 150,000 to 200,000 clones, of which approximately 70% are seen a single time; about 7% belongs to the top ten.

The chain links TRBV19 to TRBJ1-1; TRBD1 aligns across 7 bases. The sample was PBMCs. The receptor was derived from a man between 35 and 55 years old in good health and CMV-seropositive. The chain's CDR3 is CASRAGGTNTEAFF. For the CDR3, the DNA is TGTGCCAGTCGGGCAGGGGGGACGAACACTGAAGCTTTCTTT.